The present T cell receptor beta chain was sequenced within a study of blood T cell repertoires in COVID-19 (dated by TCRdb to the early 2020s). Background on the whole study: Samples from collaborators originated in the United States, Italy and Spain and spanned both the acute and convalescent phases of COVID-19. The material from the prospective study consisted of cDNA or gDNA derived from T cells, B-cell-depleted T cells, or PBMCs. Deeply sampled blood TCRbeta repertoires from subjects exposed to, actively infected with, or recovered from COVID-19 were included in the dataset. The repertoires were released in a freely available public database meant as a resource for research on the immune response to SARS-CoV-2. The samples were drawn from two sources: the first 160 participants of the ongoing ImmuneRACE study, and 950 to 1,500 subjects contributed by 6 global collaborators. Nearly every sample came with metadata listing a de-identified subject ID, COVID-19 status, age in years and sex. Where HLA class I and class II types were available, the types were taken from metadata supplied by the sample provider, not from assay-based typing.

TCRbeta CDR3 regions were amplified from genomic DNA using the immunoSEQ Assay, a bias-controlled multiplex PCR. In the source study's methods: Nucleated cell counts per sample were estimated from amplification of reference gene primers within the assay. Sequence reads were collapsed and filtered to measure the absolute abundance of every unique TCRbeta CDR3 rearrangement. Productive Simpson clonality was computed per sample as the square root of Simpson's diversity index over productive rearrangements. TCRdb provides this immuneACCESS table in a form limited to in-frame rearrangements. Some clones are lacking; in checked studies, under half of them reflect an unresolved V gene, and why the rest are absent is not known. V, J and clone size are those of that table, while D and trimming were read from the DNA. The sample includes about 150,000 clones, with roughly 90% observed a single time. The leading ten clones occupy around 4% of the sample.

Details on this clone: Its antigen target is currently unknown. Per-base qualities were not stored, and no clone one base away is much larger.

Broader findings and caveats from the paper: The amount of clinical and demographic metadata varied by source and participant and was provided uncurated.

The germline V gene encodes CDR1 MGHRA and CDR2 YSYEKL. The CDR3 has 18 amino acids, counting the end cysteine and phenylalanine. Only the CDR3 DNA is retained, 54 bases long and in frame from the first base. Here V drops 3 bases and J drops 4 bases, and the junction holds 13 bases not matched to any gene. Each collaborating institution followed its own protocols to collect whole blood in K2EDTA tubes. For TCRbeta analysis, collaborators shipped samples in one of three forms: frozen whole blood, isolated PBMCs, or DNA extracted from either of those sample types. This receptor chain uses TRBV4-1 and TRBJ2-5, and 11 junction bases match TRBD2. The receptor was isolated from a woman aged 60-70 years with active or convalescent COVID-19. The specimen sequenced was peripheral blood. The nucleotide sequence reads TGCGCCAGCAGCCAGAACCTTCCGGGCCTAGCGGGGGGAGAGACCCAGTACTTC. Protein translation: CASSQNLPGLAGGETQYF.